The clone carrying this TCR beta chain occurred once. Its antigen remains unidentified. The data belong to a study of PD-1 blockade in classical Hodgkin lymphoma. All patients relapsed after autologous stem cell transplantation, and brentuximab vedotin exposure varied. Isolation of CD4+ T cells from thawed PBMCs was performed by magnetic negative selection. After removal of 4 bases from V and 1 base from J, the junction contained 8 bases not matched to a gene. CDR1 is SGHVS and CDR2 is FQNEAQ in the germline V gene. The CDR3 has 17 residues. Profiled with immunoSEQ multiplex PCR; TCRdb holds only in-frame clones, not every one. The repertoire includes 1,900 or so clones, approximately 90% of them detected once, and about 1.5% sits in the top ten. General study results and limits: Unlike CD8+ TCR diversity, which did not rise significantly by C4D1, CD4+ TCR diversity did. Sources of repertoire differences remain undefined, possibly disease activity or prior therapy.

This TCR was sampled from a human donor with classical Hodgkin lymphoma. This material consisted of CD4+ T cells from blood, taken at baseline. The chain joins TRBV7-8 to TRBJ2-2, with 8 bases identical to TRBD1. DNA for the CDR3: TGTGCCAGCAGCTCTCTTGGGGGGACAGGGAACACCGGGGAGCTGTTTTTT. This translates into CASSSLGGTGNTGELFF.